This T cell receptor (beta chain) came from a study of CD8 T cells in ankylosing spondylitis. Findings and caveats of the study: Typical of ankylosing spondylitis blood, it appeared, was a TCR beta motif of 7 or 8 highly homologous variants. Reactive arthritis synovial fluid and blood previously showed some of these motif variants. Matched ankylosing spondylitis synovial fluid reportedly contained a significantly enriched population of disease-linked clones.

This clonotype was detected many times. What it recognizes is unknown. Quantitative 5'-RACE with molecular barcodes generated TCR beta libraries. TCRdb used MiXCR to reprocess the 5' RACE reads, holding one entry per CDR3 protein. The table shows around 230,000 distinct CDR3 sequences, with approximately 8% occurring only once. CDR1 is KGHSH, CDR2 LQKENI, per germline. Between the trimmed V and J ends, which lost 3 bases and 8 bases, there was a span of 20 bases. There are 16 residues in the CDR3. Sequenced input: blood, either unsorted or a sorted T cell fraction (not recorded which). This chain uses TRBV18 with TRBJ1-5; maybe TRBD1 (5 bases). The sequence was obtained from a female donor with ankylosing spondylitis or in good health (not recorded which). The CDR3 protein is CASSPSGLLSPEPQHF. In DNA, the CDR3 is TGTGCCAGCTCACCCTCGGGGCTCCTGAGTCCGGAGCCCCAGCATTTT.